These 10 T cell receptor beta chains came from one sample sequenced in a study of blood T cell repertoires in COVID-19. TCRdb's copy holds only in-frame clones and misses some; the assay was immunoSEQ multiplex PCR. This table holds around 250,000 clones, approximately 78% found once. Sequenced input: peripheral blood. Receptors were obtained from a woman aged 18-35 years with acute or convalescent COVID-19.

This clone was picked up one time. The chain couples TRBV11-2 to TRBJ2-7; 14 nucleotides agree with TRBD2. J was trimmed by 0 bases and V by 0 bases; bases with no gene match: 1. The CDR3 is 17 amino acids. The germline V gene has CDR1 SGHAT and CDR2 FQNNGV. The CDR3 here is CASSLDGTSGGSYEQYF. The CDR3 nucleotides read TGTGCCAGCAGCTTAGATGGGACTAGCGGGGGCTCCTACGAGCAGTACTTC.

This chain joins TRBV18 and TRBJ2-5; weak D call: TRBD1 (5 bases). Trimming left V 0 bases short and J 4 bases short, with 12 bases between. The CDR3 has 15 residues. Germline V gene data show CDR1 as KGHSH and CDR2 as LQKENI. The CDR3 DNA reads TGTGCCAGCTCACCACCGAAGGGGATAGGAGAGACCCAGTACTTC. Protein product: CASSPPKGIGETQYF.

As regards this clone: Within the sample, other DNA sequences also encode this same CDR3. The rearrangement links TRBV27 to TRBJ1-1, with 7 bases identical to TRBD1. Germline CDR1 reads MNHEY; CDR2 reads SMNVEV (reference sequence). This CDR3 is built from 14 residues. The J segment lost 3 bases and the V segment lost 3 bases, leaving 4 bases of the junction unmatched. The CDR3 reads CASSLNRGDTEAFF. The CDR3 DNA follows: TGTGCCAGCAGTTTGAACAGGGGTGACACTGAAGCTTTCTTT.

V and J are TRBV27 and TRBJ2-7, with D uncertain. The CDR3 covers 13 residues. With 4 bases removed from V and 3 bases from J, the gap between germline ends came to 10 bases. The germline V gene has CDR1 MNHEY and CDR2 SMNVEV (reference sequence). CDR3 nucleotides: TGTGCCAGCAGTTCCCAGGTCTACTACGAGCAGTACTTC. Protein sequence: CASSSQVYYEQYF.

V is TRBV9 and J is TRBJ2-1; 9 bases fit TRBD2. Trimming cost V 2 bases and J 10 bases; bases outside gene matches: 1. Germline CDR1 is SGDLS and CDR2 is YYNGEE. There are 12 residues in the CDR3. The CDR3 protein is CASSVGTSEQFF. The CDR3 nucleotides read TGTGCCAGCAGCGTGGGGACTAGCGAGCAGTTCTTC. The full variable domain, in which reference TRBV9 and TRBJ2-1 provide the parts outside the CDR3, is DSGVTQTPKHLITATGQRVTLRCSPRSGDLSVYWYQQSLDQGLQFLIQYYNGEERAKGNILERFSAQQFPDLHSELNLSSLELGDSALYFCASSVGTSEQFFGPGTRLTVL.

V usage is TRBV5-1 and J usage is TRBJ1-2; TRBD1 agrees at 7 bases. The germline CDR1 and CDR2 sequences are SGHRS and YFSETQ. The CDR3 has 13 residues. Trimming took 7 bases from V and 4 from J; bases not matched to a gene: 7. The CDR3 DNA reads as TGCGCCAGCCGCCGGGACAGCACCTATGGCTACACCTTC. Its translation: CASRRDSTYGYTF. Supplemented by reference TRBV5-1 and TRBJ1-2, the full variable domain reads KAGVTQTPRYLIKTRGQQVTLSCSPISGHRSVSWYQQTPGQGLQFLFEYFSETQRNKGNFPGRFSGRQFSNSRSEMNVSTLELGDSALYLCASRRDSTYGYTFGSGTRLTVV.

The J gene is TRBJ2-7, the V gene TRBV27; 7 nucleotides match TRBD1. CDR3 length: 15 amino acids. V lost 7 bases and J lost 5; bases outside the gene matches: 14. The germline gives CDR1 MNHEY, CDR2 SMNVEV (reference sequence). The CDR3 region is CASTQLTGFGHEQYF. As DNA, the CDR3 is TGTGCCAGCACCCAACTGACAGGGTTCGGGCACGAGCAGTACTTC.

J is TRBJ2-7 and V is TRBV11-2; D perhaps matches TRBD2 (5 bases). In germline, CDR1 is SGHAT, CDR2 FQNNGV. Trimming took 6 bases from V and 4 from J, leaving 7 bases between them. The CDR3 extends over 11 amino acids. The CDR3 here is CASRSGYEQYF. The CDR3 DNA is TGTGCCAGCAGGTCGGGGTACGAGCAGTACTTC.

This sequence joins TRBV4-3 and TRBJ2-7; 10 nucleotides agree with TRBD2. There are 16 residues in the CDR3. CDR1 and CDR2 (germline): LGHNA, YSLEER. V was pared by 0 bases and J by 3 bases, with 5 bases of the junction left unmatched. The CDR3 coding sequence is TGCGCCAGCAGCCAAGAAGTACTAGCGGGGCACTACGAGCAGTACTTC. It encodes CASSQEVLAGHYEQYF.

The genes are TRBV25-1 and TRBJ1-1, with 7 bases identical to TRBD1. CDR3 length equals 13 residues. Trimming took 10 bases from V and 3 from J; bases not matched to a gene: 8. Germline CDR1 is MGHDK and CDR2 is SYGVNS. The CDR3 nucleotides are TGTGCCACCGCCGACAGGGCGTACACTGAAGCTTTCTTT. Amino acids: CATADRAYTEAFF.